This T cell receptor beta chain originates from a study of blood T cell repertoires in COVID-19. This clone was recorded a few times. Data came from immunoSEQ multiplex PCR; TCRdb stores just in-frame clones and leaves some out. This sample has more than 85,000 clones, with roughly 80% found just once. The CDR3 spans 13 residues. V shed 5 bases, J shed 6 bases, and the junction held 4 bases outside the gene matches. Germline V lookup: CDR1 SNHLY, CDR2 FYNNEI. The rearrangement links TRBV2 to TRBJ1-5, with 7 bases fitting TRBD1. The TCR comes from a woman aged 80 or older with acute or convalescent COVID-19. Sequencing was carried out using peripheral blood. The CDR3 loop reads CASSPDRSQPQHF. The CDR3 DNA sequence: TGTGCCAGCAGTCCGGACAGGAGTCAGCCCCAGCATTTT.